One and the same sample provided the 8 T cell receptor beta chains below, sequenced in a study of T cell responses to AZD1222 COVID-19 vaccine. Profiled with immunoSEQ multiplex PCR; TCRdb holds only in-frame clones, not every one. The data show 70,000 to 90,000 clones, around 87% seen once. The sequencing used peripheral blood, collected 28 days after the second AZD1222 dose. The receptors were sampled from an adult who received the AZD1222 COVID-19 vaccine.

This chain uses TRBV10-3 with TRBJ1-1; D unclear. Trimming cost V 0 bases and J 4 bases, with 9 bases left between them. Germline CDR1 and CDR2: ENHRY and SYGVKD. CDR3 length equals 14 residues. CDR3: CAISESRGVTEAFF. The DNA of the CDR3 is TGTGCCATCAGTGAGTCGCGGGGTGTCACTGAAGCTTTCTTT.

V usage is TRBV28 and J usage is TRBJ1-4; D perhaps matches TRBD1 (5 bases). Per germline, CDR1 MDHEN and CDR2 SYDVKM. This CDR3 is 15 amino acids long. Trimming took 4 bases from V and 5 from J, leaving 14 bases between them. The chain's CDR3 is CASSSAGTENEKLFF. Here the CDR3 DNA reads TGTGCCAGCAGTTCGGCCGGGACCGAGAATGAAAAACTGTTTTTT.

The chain has TRBV25-1 and TRBJ1-4, with D maybe TRBD1 (5 bases). This CDR3 has 14 residues. Germline V gene sequence: CDR1 MGHDK, CDR2 SYGVNS. V was cut by 3 bases and J by 8 bases, with 13 bases left in between. DNA of the CDR3: TGTGCCAGCAGTGATCGCCAGGGAAGGGAAAAACTGTTTTTT. It translates to CASSDRQGREKLFF.

The CDR3: CAWNGGSVTEAFF. In nucleotides, the CDR3 is TGTGCCTGGAACGGAGGGTCGGTCACTGAAGCTTTCTTT. This sequence joins TRBV30 and TRBJ1-1; the D is unclear. Trimming took off 4 bases at V and 4 bases at J, with 13 bases between the two ends. The length of the CDR3 is 13 residues. Germline values: CDR1 GTSNPN, CDR2 SVGIG (reference sequence).

This clone was detected only a few times. The chain uses TRBV3-1 (or the pseudogene TRBV3-2) and TRBJ1-6; D possibly corresponds to TRBD1 (6 bases). This CDR3 is 16 amino acids long. The germline V gene has CDR1 LGHDT and CDR2 YNNKEL (reference sequence). V was clipped by 1 base and J by 4 bases, with 11 bases between them. CDR3 in amino acids: CASSQAQTGYNSPLHF. DNA of the CDR3: TGTGCCAGCAGCCAAGCCCAGACAGGTTATAATTCACCCCTCCACTTT.

The V and J genes are TRBV12-3 or TRBV12-4 and TRBJ1-4; tentative D call: TRBD1 (5 bases). This CDR3 region has 13 residues. V was cut by 3 bases and J by 8 bases, with 10 bases left in between. CDR3 sequence: CASSFSGTEKLFF. The DNA for the CDR3 is TGTGCCAGCAGTTTTTCCGGGACCGAAAAACTGTTTTTT.

The V call is TRBV10-3, the J call TRBJ1-2, with unresolved D. The CDR3 is 13 amino acids. V lost 2 bases and J 5 bases, leaving 9 bases between the germline ends. CDR1 is ENHRY, CDR2 SYGVKD, per germline. The CDR3 protein is CAISEATLYGYTF. The CDR3, as DNA: TGTGCCATCAGTGAGGCTACATTATATGGCTACACCTTC.

The V and J genes are TRBV15 and TRBJ1-6; D might be TRBD1 (5 bases). V was trimmed by 0 bases and J by 7 bases, leaving 10 bases between them. The CDR3 length is 15 residues. The germline CDR1 and CDR2 sequences are LNHNV and YYDKDF (reference sequence). In DNA form, the CDR3 reads TGTGCCACCAGCAGAGAGTCGGGGGGGAATTCACCCCTCCACTTT. Its protein is CATSRESGGNSPLHF.